The 24 T cell receptor beta chains in this list originate from one sample, sequenced in a study of graft-versus-host responses after intestinal transplantation. These TCRs are of unknown antigen specificity. Clones were sequenced by immunoSEQ multiplex PCR, and TCRdb holds only the in-frame ones, with some missing. The sample holds about 120,000 clones; 90% are singletons and the top ten take about 0.18%. Sequenced here: unstimulated CD4+ T cells sorted from spleen or lymph node cells, sampled before intestinal transplant. Every receptor here comes from a human donor who received an intestinal transplant.

The chain links TRBV7-9 to TRBJ1-1; no firm D call. Trimming pared 5 bases from V and 1 base from J, leaving 8 bases between. The germline gives CDR1 SEHNR, CDR2 FQNEAQ (reference sequence). The CDR3 covers 13 residues. The CDR3 reads CASSDRENTEAFF. CDR3 DNA: TGTGCCAGCAGCGATCGGGAGAACACTGAAGCTTTCTTT.

The chain recombines TRBV18 with TRBJ1-5; D is unclear. The germline V and J ends were trimmed by 1 base and 4 bases, with 11 bases remaining between them. CDR1 is KGHSH, CDR2 LQKENI, per germline. The CDR3 sequence is 15 residues long. In nucleotides, the CDR3 is TGTGCCAGCTCACCACTGTCTGGGAGGAATCAGCCCCAGCATTTT. Its translation is CASSPLSGRNQPQHF.

This sequence joins TRBV18 and TRBJ2-1; D perhaps matches TRBD1 (7 bases). Trimming removed 4 bases from V and 8 bases from J, with 12 bases in between. The CDR3 loop spans 13 amino acids. The germline CDR1 and CDR2 sequences are KGHSH and LQKENI. The CDR3 DNA reads TGTGCCAGCTCACTGTCCAGGGGGGATGAGCAGTTCTTC. This encodes CASSLSRGDEQFF. Complete variable domain (other parts from reference TRBV18 and TRBJ2-1): NAGVMQNPRHLVRRRGQEARLRCSPMKGHSHVYWYRQLPEEGLKFMVYLQKENIIDESGMPKERFSAEFPKEGPSILRIQQVVRGDSAAYFCASSLSRGDEQFFGPGTRLTVL.

The chain employs TRBV6-1 and TRBJ2-7; TRBD1 matches 10 bases. The V segment lost 8 bases and the J segment 3 bases; nucleotides outside the gene matches: 4. The CDR3 spans 13 residues. Germline V gene data show CDR1 as MNHNS and CDR2 as SASEGT. CDR3 region: CASFRDRGYEQYF. Written as DNA, the CDR3 is TGTGCCAGCTTCCGGGACAGGGGCTACGAGCAGTACTTC.

The J gene is TRBJ2-1, the V gene TRBV19; maybe TRBD1 (5 bases). CDR3 length: 12 amino acids. Germline values: CDR1 LNHDA, CDR2 SQIVND (reference sequence). Trimming took off 5 bases at V and 6 bases at J, with 8 bases between the two ends. CDR3 DNA: TGTGCCAGTAGTCCAGGGTCCAATGAGCAGTTCTTC. It is translated as CASSPGSNEQFF.

The chain links TRBV18 to TRBJ2-7; a possible D gene is TRBD1 (6 bases). Germline CDR1 is KGHSH and CDR2 is LQKENI. CDR3 size: 15 residues. V lost 3 bases and J lost 0, with 12 bases in between. CDR3 region: CASSPQGLTSYEQYF. DNA of the CDR3: TGTGCCAGCTCACCCCAGGGGCTAACCTCCTACGAGCAGTACTTC.

This clone was counted between two and nine times. The J gene is TRBJ1-6, the V gene TRBV2; 9 bases map to TRBD1. Germline V gene lookup returns CDR1 SNHLY and CDR2 FYNNEI. The CDR3 covers 12 residues. Trimming removed 6 bases from V and 13 bases from J; junction bases left unmatched: 4. For the CDR3, the DNA is TGTGCCAGCAGAGAACAGGGGGCCCCCCTCCACTTT. Protein: CASREQGAPLHF. Variable domain in full (rest from reference TRBV2 and TRBJ1-6): EPEVTQTPSHQVTQMGQEVILRCVPISNHLYFYWYRQILGQKVEFLVSFYNNEISEKSEIFDDQFSVERPDGSNFTLKIRSTKLEDSAMYFCASREQGAPLHFGNGTRLTVT.

V usage is TRBV7-2 and J usage is TRBJ2-2; unclear D gene. Per germline, CDR1 SGHTA and CDR2 FQGNSA. Deletions cut 0 bases from V and 4 bases from J, with 12 bases between. The CDR3 has 16 residues. The CDR3: CASSLAVSLSTGELFF. Written as DNA, the CDR3 is TGTGCCAGCAGCTTAGCAGTTAGTCTTTCCACCGGGGAGCTGTTTTTT.

This clone has only one observation. The J gene is TRBJ1-2, the V gene TRBV5-1; no firm D call. Trimming cost V 0 bases and J 0 bases, with 3 bases left between them. The CDR3 contains 13 residues. Germline V gene sequence: CDR1 SGHRS, CDR2 YFSETQ. This CDR3 reads CASSLVTNYGYTF. CDR3 DNA sequence: TGCGCCAGCAGCTTGGTCACTAACTATGGCTACACCTTC.

The genes are TRBV25-1 and TRBJ2-7; 10 bases agree with TRBD1. Germline V CDR1 and CDR2: MGHDK, SYGVNS. V dropped 1 base and J dropped 6; count of bases not matched to a gene: 6. This CDR3 comprises 15 residues. For the CDR3, the DNA is TGTGCCAGCAGTGAATTTGACAGGGGGCTGTCCGAGCAGTACTTC. Its translation: CASSEFDRGLSEQYF.

The rearrangement joins TRBV5-1 to TRBJ2-7, with D maybe TRBD1 (5 bases). This CDR3 has 15 residues. The V end lost 3 bases, the J end lost 4 bases, and 17 bases lay between the germline ends. Germline-derived CDR1 and CDR2 are SGHRS and YFSETQ. CDR3 loop: CASSSTENADYEQYF. DNA of the CDR3: TGCGCCAGCAGCTCGACAGAGAACGCCGATTACGAGCAGTACTTC.

The rearrangement uses TRBV6-1 and TRBJ1-4; D uncertain. The CDR3 has 14 amino acids. The V gene's germline CDR1 is MNHNS and CDR2 SASEGT. As DNA, the CDR3 is TGTGCTACCCGCAGACTGCTGCGGGTTGAAAAACTGTTTTTT. Translation gives CATRRLLRVEKLFF.

J is TRBJ1-6 and V is TRBV6-5; 7 bases are a match to TRBD1. This CDR3 contains 16 residues. Losses at the gene ends were 3 bases for V and 9 bases for J; bases not matched to a gene: 11. Germline CDR1 MNHEY, CDR2 SVGAGI. The CDR3 loop reads CASSYNRGRGGSPLHF. CDR3 bases: TGTGCCAGCAGTTATAACAGGGGCCGCGGTGGTTCACCCCTCCACTTT.

This clone was recorded once. The rearrangement joins TRBV7-2 to TRBJ2-7; D gene unclear. Germline values: CDR1 SGHTA, CDR2 FQGNSA. The length of the CDR3 is 12 residues. V gave up 3 bases and J gave up 3 bases, with 6 bases separating them. The DNA of the CDR3 is TGTGCCAGCAGCTTTCAGGTCTACGAGCAGTACTTC. This encodes CASSFQVYEQYF.

This clone was observed a few times. The gene calls are TRBV30 and TRBJ1-1, with TRBD1 matching over 7 bases. The CDR3 has 16 amino acids. V lost 1 base and J lost 1; bases outside the gene matches: 9. Germline lookup yields CDR1 GTSNPN and CDR2 SVGIG (reference sequence). CDR3 DNA sequence: TGTGCCTGGAGTGCCTTACCGGGACAGAGGAACACTGAAGCTTTCTTT. Its protein is CAWSALPGQRNTEAFF.

The chain uses TRBV7-9 and TRBJ1-2; D might be TRBD1 (5 bases). The CDR3 runs to 18 residues. V gave up 2 bases and J gave up 0 bases, with 19 bases separating them. CDR1 is SEHNR, CDR2 FQNEAQ, per germline (reference sequence). The CDR3 spells CASSLLGGGALANYGYTF. As DNA, the CDR3 is TGTGCCAGCAGCTTATTAGGTGGAGGGGCGTTAGCTAACTATGGCTACACCTTC.

The chain combines TRBV25-1 with TRBJ2-1, with D tentatively TRBD2 (5 bases). Trimming left V 0 bases short and J 9 bases short, with 9 bases between. The CDR3 contains 13 residues. The V gene's germline CDR1 is MGHDK and CDR2 SYGVNS. As DNA, the CDR3 is TGTGCCAGCAGTGAATATAACGGGGTTGAGCAGTTCTTC. It translates to CASSEYNGVEQFF.

V and J are TRBV7-9 and TRBJ1-5; D not resolved. Trimming shortened V by 1 base and J by 4 bases, and 8 bases separated the two germline ends. CDR1 and CDR2 from the germline V gene are SEHNR and FQNEAQ (reference sequence). This CDR3 comprises 14 residues. The chain's CDR3 is CASSLGPGNQPQHF. The CDR3 coding sequence is TGTGCCAGCAGCTTAGGCCCCGGTAATCAGCCCCAGCATTTT.

V and J are TRBV5-6 and TRBJ2-7; maybe TRBD1 (6 bases). This CDR3 comprises 15 residues. Trimming removed 5 bases from V and 4 bases from J, with 19 bases in between. CDR1 is SGHDT and CDR2 is YYEEEE in the germline V gene. The CDR3 is CASRLIAGVPYEQYF. For the CDR3, the DNA is TGTGCCAGCAGACTTATAGCAGGGGTCCCTTACGAGCAGTACTTC.

This clone is a singleton in its sample. The chain joins TRBV18 to TRBJ1-6, with 7 nucleotides matching TRBD1. There are 13 residues in the CDR3. Germline V gene sequence: CDR1 KGHSH, CDR2 LQKENI. V shed 6 bases, J shed 4 bases, and the junction held 0 bases outside the gene matches. CDR3 DNA sequence: TGTGCCAGCTCGGGACAGTATAATTCACCCCTCCACTTT. It codes for CASSGQYNSPLHF.

J is TRBJ1-5 and V is TRBV2; D might be TRBD1 (6 bases). The CDR3 spans 14 residues. CDR1 SNHLY and CDR2 FYNNEI come from the germline V gene. V shed 7 bases and J shed 0 bases, with 10 bases lying between them. Here the CDR3 reads CASNRANSNQPQHF. In DNA form, the CDR3 reads TGTGCCAGCAACAGGGCAAATAGCAATCAGCCCCAGCATTTT.

This chain links TRBV30 with TRBJ2-1; 8 nucleotides align to TRBD1. V lost 2 bases to trimming and J lost 6 bases; unmatched junction nucleotides: 6. This CDR3 is built from 14 residues. Germline loops: CDR1 GTSNPN, CDR2 SVGIG (reference sequence). The CDR3 DNA reads as TGTGCCTGGAGTCAGGGACAGGTAATCAATGAGCAGTTCTTC. Amino acids: CAWSQGQVINEQFF.

CDR3 sequence reads: CASSWDSVAEAFF. The CDR3 coding sequence is TGTGCCAGCAGCTGGGACAGTGTAGCTGAAGCTTTCTTT. The chain recombines TRBV11-2 with TRBJ1-1, with 7 nucleotides matching TRBD1. Trimming removed 4 bases from V and 6 bases from J; junction bases left unmatched: 5. Germline CDR1 SGHAT, CDR2 FQNNGV. The CDR3 sequence is 13 residues long. Combining the CDR3 with reference TRBV11-2 and TRBJ1-1 gives the whole variable domain EAGVAQSPRYKIIEKRQSVAFWCNPISGHATLYWYQQILGQGPKLLIQFQNNGVVDDSQLPKDRFSAERLKGVDSTLKIQPAKLEDSAVYLCASSWDSVAEAFFGQGTRLTVV.

The rearrangement links TRBV27 to TRBJ2-7; 9 positions match TRBD1. The germline V gene has CDR1 MNHEY and CDR2 SMNVEV (reference sequence). The V and J ends lost 5 bases and 3 bases, in that order; junction bases with no gene match: 8. This CDR3 is 15 amino acids long. DNA of the CDR3: TGTGCCAGCAGTCCCAGACAGGGGGTTATCTACGAGCAGTACTTC. It is translated as CASSPRQGVIYEQYF.